A selection of T cell receptor beta chains follows, all from one sample in a study of CD8 T cells in ankylosing spondylitis. MiXCR, applied by TCRdb to the 5' RACE reads, yields one record per CDR3 protein. Among 800,000 to 900,000 distinct CDR3 sequences listed, 12% were seen once. The sample comprised blood, either unsorted or a sorted T cell fraction (not recorded which). These receptors were collected from a male donor with ankylosing spondylitis. Both conserved end residues are trimmed from each CDR3. Each record gives: J gene, V gene, clone size, CDR3 protein. Where a row states a size, it is once, few, many or the class of an expanded clone; other rows omit it.

TRBJ1-5 | TRBV25-1 | many | ASSGGQDGIGQPQH
TRBJ2-5 | TRBV24-1 | NA | ATSHPTGGDQETQY
TRBJ2-2 | TRBV5-1 | many | ASSDLATGELF
TRBJ1-6 | TRBV20-1 | few | SASRRDSPLH
TRBJ1-1 | TRBV7-9 | many | ASSYGNSEPNTEAF
TRBJ1-2 | TRBV24-1 | NA | ATSDARAGRDYGYT
TRBJ1-3 | TRBV7-2 | few | ASSYLSASSGNTIY
TRBJ2-1 | TRBV12-3/TRBV12-4 | few | ASSLLGQKF
TRBJ2-1 | TRBV4-2 | NA | ASSQERREQF
TRBJ1-1 | TRBV20-1 | NA | SARDGIGLWDTEAF
TRBJ2-3 | TRBV4-2 | NA | ASSQGLDGPYTDTQY
TRBJ1-4 | TRBV27 | NA | ASSLSASGREKLF
TRBJ1-2 | TRBV4-1 | few | ASSQPPPRGGNYGYT
TRBJ2-3 | TRBV5-6 | few | ASSSAGVDTQY
TRBJ2-3 | TRBV15 | NA | ATSWAAGEFGTDTQY
TRBJ2-1 | TRBV3-1 | NA | ASSQGKGLLKIGQF
TRBJ1-4 | TRBV5-1 | NA | ASSWDSINEKLF
TRBJ1-1 | TRBV12-3/TRBV12-4 | many | ASSRHQMNTEAF
TRBJ2-7 | TRBV7-2 | NA | ASSLTTRDKSYEQY
TRBJ2-1 | TRBV5-1 | NA | ASSGLVYNEQF
TRBJ1-1 | TRBV20-1 | NA | SAIRRGSGRPEAF
TRBJ2-2 | TRBV14 | NA | ASSQDNYGELF
TRBJ2-3 | TRBV29-1 | many | SVLKAEVDTQY
TRBJ2-2 | TRBV19 | NA | ASSMFSFTGELF
TRBJ2-7 | TRBV30 | NA | AWTRTRREQY
TRBJ2-5 | TRBV9 | many | ASSVVAGEGQETQY
TRBJ2-1 | TRBV30 | NA | ASIKRDFNEQF
TRBJ1-3 | TRBV5-5 | NA | ASSGYDRSSGNTIY
TRBJ1-1 | TRBV5-1 | NA | ASSLVAGQGRYSEAF
TRBJ2-1 | TRBV20-1 | NA | SASGLAKQF
TRBJ2-1 | TRBV12-5 | many | ASGSSGRSYNEQF
TRBJ2-1 | TRBV5-1 | few | ASRPGTGTLKEQF
TRBJ1-1 | TRBV29-1 | many | SALSRGFTEAF
TRBJ1-2 | TRBV12-3/TRBV12-4 | few | ASSLFGGEGGYT
TRBJ2-2 | TRBV6-1 | few | ASRGQGADTGELF
TRBJ2-5 | TRBV28 | few | ASSETGKETQY
TRBJ2-5 | TRBV20-1 | NA | SGETQETQY
TRBJ1-2 | TRBV20-1 | few | SARTPGQGAVGYT
TRBJ2-2 | TRBV19 | few | AGRLAENTGELF
TRBJ2-7 | TRBV28 | NA | ASSWTGNRFYEQY
TRBJ2-1 | TRBV20-1 | NA | SASQSGGLYNEQF
TRBJ1-1 | TRBV5-1 | NA | ASSLSQVLMNTEAF
TRBJ2-2 | TRBV28 | NA | ASSLLDGNTGELF
TRBJ2-2 | TRBV5-1 | NA | ASSPRGHSNTGELF
TRBJ2-7 | TRBV7-6 | NA | ASSLWLAGYEQY